This TCR beta chain was found in a study of cytomegalovirus exposure and HLA in healthy donors (dated by TCRdb to 2016 to 2017). For the study in its entirety: An earlier analysis of several hundred of the donors reported about 280 Gb of sequence data and 95 million to 130 million unique TCR beta sequences obtained from about 170 million T cells. An early release that covered about 640 HLA-typed donors contained about 300 gigabases of sequencing data and 85 million to 100 million unique TCR sequences. Of the roughly 400 genotyped donors, approximately 83% fell in the genetic ancestry cluster associated with self-reported Caucasian donors. The study was designed to test whether signatures of past pathogen exposure could be identified by cataloging public T cell receptors. The study profiled the T cell repertoires of 500 to 800 subjects by immunosequencing and related them to cytomegalovirus serostatus. Along with the approximately 620-subject first cohort, a separate validation cohort of over a hundred different subjects was used. The study combined high-throughput TCR immunosequencing, statistical association of individual TCRs with disease status, and machine learning to predict cytomegalovirus infection status. To study patterns of TCR occurrence, a later analysis re-analyzed previously published TCR beta repertoires from just over 650 donors and added high-resolution HLA genotyping. Rather than drawing on any new phenotypic data, the later analysis identified candidate immune exposures from TCR beta sequences and the way those sequences occurred across donors. An earlier analysis of around 540 of the donors applied high-throughput TCR beta sequencing to assess whether each TCR beta V gene segment acted as functional or pseudogenic. Donor age, sex, ethnicity and CMV serostatus were compiled together with the repertoire data. In a later genetic analysis, genome-wide SNP genotypes for about 65% of the roughly 670 donors were used, and that subset was treated as a discovery cohort. Every repertoire in the discovery cohort had been generated on one and the same sequencing platform. HLA typing covered class I and class II loci at four-digit resolution. The number of donors typed differed by locus, with about 629-630 for A, B, C, DRB1 and DQB1, around 500 for DQA1, 600 to 610 for DPA1, and some 450 for DPB1. Four or five DR-DQ haplotypes were treated as single units for association and clustering because of strong linkage in the cohort. Across around 400 genotyped donors of the cohort, an average of approximately 240,000 unique TCR beta nucleotide sequences per donor were sequenced, and around 19% of those sequences were non-productive. The investigation overall reported the following: A further reported finding was that TCR beta sequences accurately predicted the HLA-A and HLA-B alleles for most subjects in the first cohort. A cluster of highly shared sequence variants was judged likely to represent a technical artifact of the sequencing pipeline. CMV serostatus was the only immune exposure information available for the cohort. Strong co-occurrence of HLA alleles, especially DR and DQ, made assigning TCR associations to individual alleles difficult. Correlated functional status among segregating V segments might be attributable to linkage disequilibrium, but an unknown experimental factor could not be ruled out. Some IMGT-functional V segments, including TRBV6-2 and TRBV6-3, could not be distinguished by the 87-base-pair reads and were therefore excluded. The earlier analysis of approximately 560 of the donors excluded roughly 16 rarely observed V segments, including chromosome 9 orphons, because counts were too low. The study gave a list of about 160 TCR beta chains associated with cytomegalovirus. The classifier was reported to diagnose cytomegalovirus status with high specificity and sensitivity in both the original and validation cohorts. Most TCR sequences were seen in very few donors, while some public TCRs were found in many individuals. The cohort was sequenced for TCR beta chains only, and without alpha or paired-chain data the features that could be detected were limited. Compared with equally common non-associated chains, HLA-associated TCR beta chains in a later analysis were more clonally expanded and had lower generation probabilities. V-gene and J-gene trimming of TCR beta chains was associated with a missense DCLRE1C variant in a later genetic analysis, and the association was replicated in an independent cohort. Roughly uniform sequencing depth across donors was assumed in presence/absence analyses, although this assumption may not hold. In vitro tests confirmed that a few of the cytomegalovirus-associated TCR beta chains recognize cytomegalovirus antigens. The authors suggested that the approach could potentially be generalized to other disease states and immunological phenotypes. Because HLA typing was unavailable for some donors at each locus, only the typed subset was used in association tests. A later analysis reported that several top co-occurrence clusters appeared linked to parvovirus B19, influenza, CMV and Epstein-Barr virus. A later analysis found that most CMV-associated TCR beta chains appeared HLA-restricted, with HLA associations seemingly driven largely by CMV exposure. In a later genetic analysis, fewer N-insertions in productive TCRs were reported among donors in an Asian-associated ancestry cluster than the roughly 700-donor mean. Broadly in line with IMGT annotations, most TCR beta V segments showed up in productive rearrangements about 87% or about 30% of the time in an earlier analysis of several hundred of the donors. In a later analysis, the rate of TCR association differed among HLA loci, with DRB1 alleles having the most associated TCRs and HLA-C alleles having the fewest. At a false discovery rate of 0.05, a later analysis linked around 17,000 TCR beta sequences to specific HLA alleles.

The cohort was made up of under 800 healthy bone marrow donors. At the time of sampling, all cohort members were nominally healthy, though unrecorded immune exposures were likely present. The donor tested CMV seronegative and was one of the 352 seronegative cohort members. A peripheral blood sample was collected from each donor, and TCR beta sequencing was performed on peripheral blood mononuclear cells. The Qiagen DNeasy Blood Extraction Kit was used to extract genomic DNA from the blood cell samples. In the case of this clone: Its antigen is unknown.

Library creation used the immunoSEQ multiplex PCR assay. A mixture of 60 forward primers for TCR Vbeta segments and 13 reverse primers for TCR Jbeta segments was used in the multiplex PCR. A multiplex PCR assay on genomic DNA amplified the CDR3 region of rearranged TCR beta genes. The Illumina HiSeq System was used to sequence the amplified TCR beta libraries as 87-base-pair reads. In the paper's pipeline: Across the 500 to 850 repertoires, a later analysis counted 75 million to 90 million unique TCR beta chains, roughly 11 million of which were shared by at least two donors. To remove PCR and sequencing errors, raw reads were error-corrected and collapsed into unique sequences using a nearest-neighbor algorithm that merged closely related sequences. CDR3 sequences were aligned to IMGT reference sequences to assign V, D and J gene segments. For a sequence to be retained, a match of at least six nucleotides was required to both a V gene segment and a J gene segment. Rearrangements were called productive when the CDR3 lacked stop codons and stayed in frame with V and J; all others were non-productive. CDR3 was defined by IMGT convention, running from the second conserved V-encoded cysteine to the conserved J-encoded phenylalanine. Sequences without an unambiguous match to a single V gene segment were excluded from the earlier analysis of a few hundred of the donors. In an earlier analysis of approximately 590 of the donors, a V segment was called functional when productive rearrangements were above 56.7%, and segregating when the standard deviation between donors exceeded 5%. A statistical classification framework was developed to diagnose cytomegalovirus status using the catalog of TCR beta chain sequences. V and J gene assignment, in a later analysis, came from comparing TCR nucleotide sequences with IMGT/GENE-DB human TR gene sequences. The TCRdist pipeline was used in a later analysis to assign CDR3 sequences and most-parsimonious VDJ recombination scenarios. In a later analysis, each TCR beta chain was defined by its CDR3 amino acid sequence together with its V-gene family, and reads without a unique V-gene family were excluded. In a later analysis, fewer than 600 highly shared, low-generation-probability nucleotide sequences were removed to address suspected cross-contamination and a sequencing artifact. For each public chain, a later analysis derived a clonal expansion index from normalized ranks of inferred template counts within each repertoire. In a later analysis, generation probabilities were computed using a VDJ recombination model fitted to out-of-frame rearrangements, and the results were checked against IGoR. In a later analysis, TCR-TCR, TCR-HLA and TCR-CMV co-occurrence was scored with hypergeometric tests, and a repertoire-size bias correction was applied to TCR pairs. In a later analysis, false discovery rates were estimated by permuting HLA or CMV assignments 20 times. In a later analysis, co-occurring TCRs were grouped using DBSCAN, with TCRdist sequence similarity added in when clustering inside HLA-allele-positive subsets. For co-occurrence clustering, repertoires with fewer than 30,000 or more than 120,000 public chains were excluded, along with roughly 5 repertoires with anomalous nucleotide sharing. TCRdb provides this immuneACCESS table in a form limited to in-frame rearrangements. Some clones are lacking; in checked studies, under half of them reflect an unresolved V gene, and why the rest are absent is not known. V, J and clone size are those of that table, while D and trimming were read from the DNA. The data table for this sample lists roughly 77,000 clones. Jointly, the top ten make up about 5% of the sample.

The junction carries 10 bases between V and J, which are trimmed by 4 bases and 6 bases respectively. The CDR3 runs 13 amino acids, cysteine and phenylalanine included. The CDR3 DNA has 39 bases and is translated from base 1. Looking up the germline V gene yields CDR1 ENHRY and CDR2 SYGVKD. The sequenced material came from PBMCs. This chain is built from TRBV10-3 and TRBJ1-3, with the D gene not clear enough to name. This clonotype originated in a man aged 25-45 years in good health and CMV-seronegative. The CDR3 reads CAISGPSVNTIYF. DNA sequence: TGTGCCATCAGTGGCCCCAGTGTAAACACCATATATTTT.